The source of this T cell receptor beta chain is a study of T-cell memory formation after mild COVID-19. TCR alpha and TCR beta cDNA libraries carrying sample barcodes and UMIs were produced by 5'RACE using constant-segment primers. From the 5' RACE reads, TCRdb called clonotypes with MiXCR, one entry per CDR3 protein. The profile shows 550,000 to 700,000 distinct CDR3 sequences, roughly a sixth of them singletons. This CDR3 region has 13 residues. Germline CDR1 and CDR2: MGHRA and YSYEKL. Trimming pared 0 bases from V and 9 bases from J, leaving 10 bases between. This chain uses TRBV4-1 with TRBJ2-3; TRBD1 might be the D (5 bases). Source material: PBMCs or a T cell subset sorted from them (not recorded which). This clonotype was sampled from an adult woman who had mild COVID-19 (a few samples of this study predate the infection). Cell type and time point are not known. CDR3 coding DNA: TGCGCCAGCAGCCAAGATTGGGGCAAGACGCAGTATTTT. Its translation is CASSQDWGKTQYF.